This T cell receptor (beta chain) was documented in a study of T cells expressing NK-cell markers (dated by TCRdb to 2019 to 2021). Regarding the complete study: TCR beta-chain repertoires were profiled in sorted CD3+CD56+NKG2C+, CD3+CD56+NKG2C- and CD3+CD56-NKG2C+ T-cell subsets from several donors. Seven of the eight sequenced donors were HCMV-seropositive and one was HCMV-seronegative. The eight sequenced donors were randomly selected healthy volunteers, three men and five women. Libraries were sequenced as 2 x 150 bp reads on Illumina HiSeq 2000/2500, MiSeq or NextSeq.

Summary of the overall study and its limitations: Whether the expanded NKG2C-expressing T cell clones were specific for HCMV antigens was left unclear. Those dominant clonotypes were again the most abundant among CD3+CD56-NKG2C+ cells in a few donors, at about 25-65%. For several donors, the dominant CD3+CD56+NKG2C+ clonotypes were among the top 10 CD8+ clonotypes and accounted for roughly 1.0-8% of CD8+ T cells.

To determine HCMV serostatus, a commercial ELISA kit was used to detect HCMV-specific IgG in serum. Peripheral blood mononuclear cells were isolated from blood by Ficoll density gradient centrifugation. Comment on this clonotype: Its antigen remains undetermined.

Sequencing was performed on an Illumina HiSeq 2000. The TCR beta cDNA libraries were made using 5'RACE template switching, a step that added both a universal primer site and unique molecular identifiers. cDNA synthesis was primed from the TCR beta constant segment and was followed by two successive PCR amplification steps. Turning to the authors' computational methods: MIGEC was used to demultiplex reads and group reads by UMI, and MiTCR was used to assemble and quantify clonotypes. To exclude erroneous sequences, any TCR cDNA sequence not supported by at least two reads was discarded. The tcR package was used for downstream repertoire analysis, and clonotypes were matched between fractions using CDR3 nucleotide sequence together with V segment. Antigen specificity was annotated against VDJdb with VDJmatch, allowing one amino acid substitution in CDR3. Each CDR3 protein sequence appears as one entry after TCRdb reprocessed the reads, and no DNA is included. The V and J calls were determined by TCRdb, not by the authors. The table kept for this sample lists about 260,000 distinct CDR3 sequences. The top ten clonotypes cover about 4% of the sample.

The sequencing sample was made of blood T cells: a sorted CD56 or NKG2C T cell subset, CD4+ or CD8+ T cells, or bulk PBMC T cells (not recorded which). The TCR was taken from a woman aged 18 to 75 in good health.

The CDR3 protein is CASSLGLGQSTDTQYF. Recombination linked TRBV7-3 to TRBJ2-3; the TRBD1 assignment by TCRdb is unverifiable without DNA. The CDR3 has 16 amino acids, counting the end cysteine and phenylalanine. The DNA is unrecorded. The germline V gene sets CDR1 to SGHTA and CDR2 to FQGTGA. This CDR3, with the reference TRBV7-3 and TRBJ2-3 proteins standing in past its ends, gives the full variable domain GAGVSQTPSNKVTEKGKYVELRCDPISGHTALYWYRQSLGQGPEFLIYFQGTGAADDSGLPNDRFFAVRPEGSVSTLKIQRTERGDSAVYLCASSLGLGQSTDTQYFGPGTRLTVL.